The 22 T cell receptor beta chains given below trace back to one sample, sequenced in a study of T cell repertoires in cytomegalovirus infection. TCRdb itself ran the reads through MiXCR, one entry per CDR3 protein. The data contain approximately 730,000 distinct CDR3 sequences, 25% to 35% of them singletons. For these TCRs, the target antigens are not known. Source: cultured CD8+ T cells from PBMCs, taken from culture after CMV antigen stimulation. The receptors stem from a human donor in good health (CMV status not recorded). Some clones in this sample may be carry-over from other donors' samples.

The gene calls are TRBV11-2 and TRBJ2-1; TRBD2 matches at 13 bases. The V gene's germline CDR1 is SGHAT and CDR2 FQNNGV. The CDR3 is 17 amino acids. J lost 7 bases, V lost 0 bases, and 6 bases had no gene match. CDR3 sequence reads: CASSLELLAGGQNEQFF. Here the CDR3 DNA reads TGTGCCAGCAGCTTAGAGCTACTAGCGGGGGGGCAGAATGAGCAGTTCTTC.

Note on this clonotype: A single base separates this from a much larger clone, so it may be a read error. The J gene is TRBJ1-6, the V gene TRBV7-2; no reliable D call. Germline V gene lookup returns CDR1 SGHTA and CDR2 FQGNSA. V shed 5 bases and J shed 9 bases, with 8 bases lying between them. CDR3 size: 12 residues. CDR3 amino acids: CASSLVSSPLHF. The CDR3, as DNA: TGTGCCAGCAGCCTCGTCAGTTCACCCCTCCACTTT.

This clonotype appeared a few times. The V call is TRBV7-9, the J call TRBJ1-1; possible D gene TRBD1, 5 bases. CDR1 is SEHNR and CDR2 is FQNEAQ in the germline V gene (reference sequence). With 6 bases removed from V and 5 bases from J, the gap between germline ends came to 16 bases. The CDR3 length is 14 residues. For the CDR3, the DNA is TGTGCCAGCAGTCGACCGGGGGTAGAGACTGAAGCTTTCTTT. This gives the protein CASSRPGVETEAFF.

This clonotype was counted a few times. The rearrangement joins TRBV20-1 to TRBJ2-7, with D uncertain. V was cut by 1 base and J by 1 base, with 8 bases left in between. In germline, CDR1 is DFQATT, CDR2 SNEGSKA (reference sequence). The CDR3 runs to 13 residues. DNA of the CDR3: TGCAGTGCTAGAGGCCGACAATCCTACGAGCAGTACTTC. It translates to CSARGRQSYEQYF.

The chain is built from TRBV27 and TRBJ1-1, with D uncertain. This CDR3 contains 13 residues. Trimming pared 0 bases from V and 7 bases from J, leaving 9 bases between. Germline values: CDR1 MNHEY, CDR2 SMNVEV (reference sequence). The chain's CDR3 is CASSLSSRFEAFF. The CDR3, as DNA: TGTGCCAGCAGTTTATCGAGCCGGTTTGAAGCTTTCTTT.

This clonotype was recorded a few times. The chain uses TRBV27 and TRBJ2-5, with D possibly TRBD1 on 5 matching bases. This CDR3 spans 15 amino acids. The V and J ends lost 1 base and 1 base respectively, with 10 bases between them. Per germline, CDR1 MNHEY and CDR2 SMNVEV (reference sequence). The DNA for the CDR3 is TGTGCCAGCAGTTTATGGGGCAGGGCCCAAGAGACCCAGTACTTC. Its translation is CASSLWGRAQETQYF.

V gene TRBV19 combines with J gene TRBJ2-1, with D possibly matching TRBD2 (5 bases). This CDR3 spans 13 amino acids. Trimming left V 3 bases short and J 6 bases short, with 9 bases between. Germline V gene lookup returns CDR1 LNHDA and CDR2 SQIVND (reference sequence). The CDR3 DNA is TGTGCCAGTAGTATCCCTAGCCGCAATGAGCAGTTCTTC. This gives the protein CASSIPSRNEQFF.

The CDR3 sequence is CASSHGQGQHEQYF. The CDR3 DNA is TGTGCCAGCAGCCACGGACAGGGGCAGCACGAGCAGTACTTC. The chain has TRBV13 and TRBJ2-7; 9 bases are a match to TRBD1. The germline gives CDR1 PRHDT, CDR2 FYEKMQ (reference sequence). With V trimmed by 5 bases and J by 5 bases, 7 bases remained unmatched. The CDR3 contains 14 residues.

This clonotype was found many times. The chain combines TRBV7-8 with TRBJ2-7; D possibly matches TRBD1 or TRBD2 (7 bases each). Germline-derived CDR1 and CDR2 are SGHVS and FQNEAQ. Trimming shortened V by 2 bases and J by 6 bases, and 14 bases separated the two germline ends. The CDR3 contains 14 residues. The CDR3 DNA follows: TGTGCCAGCAGCTTAAGGGGGCGGGGGCGCGAGCAGTACTTC. This codes for CASSLRGRGREQYF.

The J gene is TRBJ1-2, the V gene TRBV2; the D is unclear. V was trimmed by 10 bases and J by 6 bases, leaving 9 bases between them. The CDR3 is 10 residues long. Germline lookup yields CDR1 SNHLY and CDR2 FYNNEI. In DNA form, the CDR3 reads TGTGCCACCCGGTTGCATGGCTACACCTTC. Residues: CATRLHGYTF.

This clonotype was picked up a small number of times. This chain links TRBV7-9 with TRBJ2-1, with no clear D. Trimming stripped 1 base from V and 2 bases from J, with 9 bases between. CDR3 length: 15 amino acids. CDR1 is SEHNR and CDR2 is FQNEAQ in the germline V gene (reference sequence). CDR3 bases: TGTGCCAGCAGCTTAGGGGTCGCCACCTACAATGAGCAGTTCTTC. Encoded protein: CASSLGVATYNEQFF.

The genes are TRBV6-1 and TRBJ2-3; 9 nucleotides align to TRBD1. The CDR3 is made up of 16 amino acids. Trimming cost V 1 base and J 1 base; bases outside gene matches: 3. Per the germline V gene, CDR1 is MNHNS and CDR2 is SASEGT. CDR3 loop: CASSEVWDRGTDTQYF. The CDR3 nucleotides are TGTGCCAGCAGTGAAGTGTGGGACAGGGGCACAGATACGCAGTATTTT.

The V and J genes are TRBV20-1 and TRBJ1-2; D is unclear. CDR3 length: 14 amino acids. With 0 bases removed from V and 8 bases from J, the gap between germline ends came to 16 bases. Germline V gene data show CDR1 as DFQATT and CDR2 as SNEGSKA (reference sequence). For the CDR3, the DNA is TGCAGTGCTAGAGATCCCGGCCAAGTCTGGGGCTACACCTTC. Encoded protein: CSARDPGQVWGYTF.

The V call is TRBV27, the J call TRBJ1-5; D is unresolved. This CDR3 region has 16 residues. Trimming removed 3 bases from V and 0 bases from J, with 12 bases in between. From germline, CDR1 is MNHEY and CDR2 SMNVEV (reference sequence). The CDR3 here is CASSFADSYSNQPQHF. The CDR3 DNA is TGTGCCAGCAGTTTCGCAGATTCCTATAGCAATCAGCCCCAGCATTTT.

As to this clonotype: A much bigger clone sits one base away, suggesting this may be a read error. The chain employs TRBV7-2 and TRBJ2-3, with TRBD2 identical over 7 bases. The CDR3 contains 17 residues. Per the germline V gene, CDR1 is SGHTA and CDR2 is FQGNSA. CDR3 protein: CAGSLASLAAGRDTQYF. The CDR3 nucleotides are TGTGCCGGCAGCTTAGCGAGCCTAGCGGCGGGGAGGGATACGCAGTATTTT.

The chain combines TRBV29-1 with TRBJ1-2; possibly TRBD1 for D (6 bases). The germline V and J ends were trimmed by 3 bases and 1 base, with 12 bases remaining between them. The germline CDR1 and CDR2 sequences are SQVTM and ANQGSEA. This CDR3 region has 14 residues. The CDR3 sequence: CSVDGQTYNYGYTF. The CDR3 nucleotides read TGCAGCGTTGATGGACAGACGTATAACTATGGCTACACCTTC.

The rearrangement joins TRBV14 to TRBJ2-2; 8 bases align to TRBD2. After removal of 3 bases from V and 1 base from J, the junction contained 7 bases not matched to a gene. Germline V gene data show CDR1 as SGHDN and CDR2 as FVKESK. The CDR3 length is 17 residues. CDR3 sequence: CASSHSRLAGNTGELFF. The CDR3 nucleotides are TGTGCCAGCAGCCACTCCCGGCTAGCGGGGAACACCGGGGAGCTGTTTTTT.

The V call is TRBV4-2, the J call TRBJ2-7, with D uncertain. The CDR3 sequence is 14 residues long. Trimming took 2 bases from V and 2 from J, leaving 10 bases between them. Germline lookup yields CDR1 LGHNA and CDR2 YNFKEQ. CDR3 nucleotides: TGTGCCAGCAGCCAAAACGAGGCCCCCTACGAGCAGTACTTC. This sequence encodes CASSQNEAPYEQYF.

This clonotype was counted only a few times. The chain carries TRBV13 and TRBJ1-2, with a possible D match to TRBD1 (5 bases). Germline values: CDR1 PRHDT, CDR2 FYEKMQ (reference sequence). This CDR3 contains 14 residues. The V and J ends lost 2 bases and 1 base respectively, with 8 bases between them. The CDR3 reads CASSLPTDNYGYTF. Written as DNA, the CDR3 is TGTGCCAGCAGCTTACCGACAGATAACTATGGCTACACCTTC.

This chain connects TRBV7-2 to TRBJ1-1; weak D call: TRBD1 (5 bases). CDR1 and CDR2 from the germline V gene are SGHTA and FQGNSA. V lost 3 bases and J lost 0, with 8 bases in between. This CDR3 contains 14 residues. The CDR3 DNA sequence: TGTGCCAGCAGCTTGTGGGACCTGAACACTGAAGCTTTCTTT. Residues: CASSLWDLNTEAFF. The full variable domain, its missing parts supplied by reference TRBV7-2 and TRBJ1-1, is GAGVSQSPSNKVTEKGKDVELRCDPISGHTALYWYRQSLGQGLEFLIYFQGNSAPDKSGLPSDRFSAERTGGSVSTLTIQRTQQEDSAVYLCASSLWDLNTEAFFGQGTRLTVV.

The chain has TRBV7-9 and TRBJ2-1; 14 bases fit TRBD2. The junction had 9 bases not matched to a gene; V was cut back by 4 bases and J by 10 bases. Looked up from germline, CDR1 is SEHNR and CDR2 is FQNEAQ (reference sequence). The CDR3 is 16 residues long. DNA for the CDR3: TGTGCCAGCAGCTCAGGACTAGCGGGGGGCCCTGGCGAGCAGTTCTTC. It translates to CASSSGLAGGPGEQFF.

This clonotype was found many times. The chain couples TRBV7-6 to TRBJ2-1, with D possibly TRBD1 on 6 matching bases. The V end was cut by 6 bases, the J end by 2 bases, with 8 bases between. CDR1 and CDR2 (germline): SGHVS, FNYEAQ. The length of the CDR3 is 13 residues. CDR3 sequence: CASSWDTYNEQFF. The CDR3 DNA follows: TGTGCCAGCAGTTGGGACACCTACAATGAGCAGTTCTTC.